This T cell receptor beta chain was profiled in a study of OX40 agonist ivuxolimab in advanced cancers. With baseline, cycle 4 day 1, and cycle 7 day 1 as timepoints, blood was sampled. The method was immunoSEQ multiplex PCR; TCRdb's version includes in-frame clones alone and lacks a portion of them. In the table there are around 34,000 clones, about 86% of which are singletons. The sequence was collected from an adult with an advanced solid tumor such as melanoma, head and neck, liver or kidney cancer. The material was CD4+ or CD8+ T cells sorted from blood, obtained in a trial of the OX40 agonist ivuxolimab.

The CDR3 bases are TGTGCCAGCCGCAAGACTAGCGGGAACACAGATACGCAGTATTTT. This translates into CASRKTSGNTDTQYF. The genes are TRBV13 and TRBJ2-3; 11 nucleotides align to TRBD2. The CDR3 is 15 residues long. J gave up 2 bases and V 8 bases, and 6 bases lay outside the gene matches. Germline V gene data show CDR1 as PRHDT and CDR2 as FYEKMQ (reference sequence).